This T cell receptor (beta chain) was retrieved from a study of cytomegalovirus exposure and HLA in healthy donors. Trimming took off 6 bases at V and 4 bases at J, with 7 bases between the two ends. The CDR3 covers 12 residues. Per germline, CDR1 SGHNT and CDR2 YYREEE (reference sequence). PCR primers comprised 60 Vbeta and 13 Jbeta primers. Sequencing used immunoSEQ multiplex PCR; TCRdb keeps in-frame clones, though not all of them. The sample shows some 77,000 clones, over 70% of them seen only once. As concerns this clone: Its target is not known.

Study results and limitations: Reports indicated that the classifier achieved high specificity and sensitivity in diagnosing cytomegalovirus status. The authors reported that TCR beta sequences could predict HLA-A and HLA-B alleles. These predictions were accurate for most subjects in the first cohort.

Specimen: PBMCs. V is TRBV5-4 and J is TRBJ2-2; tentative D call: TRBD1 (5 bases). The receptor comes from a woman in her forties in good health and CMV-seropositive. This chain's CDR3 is CASTGFTGELFF. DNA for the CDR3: TGTGCCAGCACAGGGTTCACCGGGGAGCTGTTTTTT.